This T cell receptor (beta chain) stems from a study of blood T cells in healthy people across ages. Study outcomes and limitations: With age, beta diversity per million T cells declined roughly linearly, significantly by 30 to 40.

The use of a sample-barcoded 5' primer and a J-beta primer mix characterized a second PCR of about 6 to 12 cycles. Researchers report that a template-switch adaptor with 12 random nucleotides tagged each cDNA molecule. MiXCR was run by TCRdb on the 5' RACE reads, yielding one entry per CDR3 protein. The data hold some 1,500,000 distinct CDR3 sequences, with under 55% observed a single time. The CDR3 runs 18 residues. It was about 9.4 milliliters of peripheral blood that were drawn from each donor. This clonotype was found a few times. Its antigen is as yet unknown. The source of this sequence is a woman in her late teens or twenties in good health. This chain joins TRBV12-3 or TRBV12-4 and TRBJ2-7, with 8 positions matching TRBD1. The DNA end is a closer match to TRBJ2-5, so the J assignment may be wrong. Material for sequencing was blood. CDR3 region: CASSLSQGAFGGEETQYF. CDR3 coding DNA: TGTGCCAGCAGTTTATCCCAGGGGGCGTTTGGAGGAGAAGAGACCCAGTACTTC.